This T cell receptor beta chain was identified during a study of regulatory T cells in long-lasting Graves disease. Study-level results: Persistent Graves' patients possessed reduced TCR diversity relative to recently diagnosed ones.

In building TCR beta libraries, iRepertoire HTBI primers were used together with Arm-PCR of CDR3 regions. One entry per CDR3 protein results from TCRdb running MiXCR on the multiplex PCR reads. The sample shows around 450,000 distinct CDR3 sequences, about 15% of them seen only once. CDR3 length equals 18 residues. The germline V and J ends were trimmed by 0 bases and 4 bases, with 24 bases remaining between them. Per the germline V gene, CDR1 is SQVTM and CDR2 is ANQGSEA. This clonotype was counted at least ten times. Its antigen is undetermined. Described time point: newly diagnosed GD, antithyroid drugs for less than 3 months. Extracted RNA from PBMCs served as the source of the TCR library. This sample also belongs to another study, concerning T cells in Graves' hyperthyroidism and ophthalmopathy.

The chain links TRBV29-1 to TRBJ1-2, with D perhaps matching TRBD1 (6 bases). This clonotype was obtained from a middle-aged woman with Graves disease. The sample in question was peripheral blood mononuclear cells (PBMCs), obtained at new diagnosis, from a patient treated with antithyroid drugs. DNA for the CDR3: TGCAGCGTTGAAGATATATCGGCCACAGGGAGATTAAGCTATGGCTACACCTTC. Protein product: CSVEDISATGRLSYGYTF.